This TCR beta chain was identified during a study of OX40 agonist ivuxolimab in advanced cancers. The assay was immunoSEQ multiplex PCR, and TCRdb's table has in-frame clones only and misses some. The sample carries 55,000 to 75,000 clones, around four fifths recorded once. The source material was CD4+ or CD8+ T cells sorted from blood, sampled in a trial of the OX40 agonist ivuxolimab. The receptor's source is an adult with an advanced solid tumor such as melanoma, head and neck, liver or kidney cancer.

The DNA of the CDR3 is TGTGCCAGCATTCCACCCCGGAACACTGAAGCTTTCTTT. It yields the protein CASIPPRNTEAFF. V usage is TRBV6-1 and J usage is TRBJ1-1; D call uncertain. CDR1 and CDR2 (germline): MNHNS, SASEGT. This CDR3 is 13 amino acids long. V lost 7 bases to trimming and J lost 1 base, with 10 bases between them.